This TCR beta chain was identified during a study of lymphopenia after photon versus proton radiotherapy (dated by TCRdb to between 2018 and 2021). Study-wide context: The study compared the immunological effects of photon versus proton radiation therapy in patients with gastrointestinal tumors who developed high-grade lymphopenia. The cohort comprised under 25 patients with gastrointestinal tumors who received either photon or proton therapy and then developed lymphopenia. The study was designed to characterize how the impact on the immune system differs between the two radiation modalities. The investigation overall reported the following: The survival association was examined only in patients who died, and the authors described better survival with proton therapy as a possibility, not as a demonstrated result. Relative stability during treatment was observed in proton-treated patients, whereas loss of naive T cells and TCR diversity and gain of effector/memory populations were observed in photon-treated patients. After the lymphocyte count nadir, oligoclonal expansion, especially of CD8+ Temra cells, was observed in photon-treated repertoires, and the drop in diversity was driven by this expansion. Among patients across the cohort who died, overall survival time showed an inverse correlation with a larger post-nadir drop in TCR diversity.

Libraries were built with the immunoSEQ multiplex PCR assay. Deep sequencing of rearranged TCR beta loci, alongside multiparametric flow cytometry, was used to profile T cell repertoires. Not all clones reach the TCRdb copy of this immuneACCESS table, which keeps in-frame sequences only. Checked studies attribute under half of the gap to unresolved V genes and leave the rest unexplained. Counted in this sample were 14,000 or so clones; over 65% of them appeared once. In total, the top ten clones hold 27% of the sample. V has 0 bases trimmed and J has 5 bases trimmed; junction bases matching no gene number 9. CDR1 and CDR2 are drawn from the germline V gene: SGHNT, YENEEA. Measured from the cysteine to the phenylalanine, the CDR3 is 17 residues long. Only the CDR3 part of the read is kept: 51 bases, read in frame from the first base. Of note for this clone: Its specific antigen is unknown. Base qualities are not recorded, but no much larger clone differs from it by a single base.

The receptor was isolated from a man aged 50 to 59 with gastric cancer. The chain is assembled from TRBV11-3 and TRBJ2-3, and 9 bases in between align with TRBD1. The source was peripheral blood, collected from a patient treated with photon-based radiotherapy. The CDR3 is CASSLDIGDRARDTQYF. The nucleotides are TGTGCCAGCAGCTTAGATATAGGGGACAGGGCGAGAGATACGCAGTATTTT.